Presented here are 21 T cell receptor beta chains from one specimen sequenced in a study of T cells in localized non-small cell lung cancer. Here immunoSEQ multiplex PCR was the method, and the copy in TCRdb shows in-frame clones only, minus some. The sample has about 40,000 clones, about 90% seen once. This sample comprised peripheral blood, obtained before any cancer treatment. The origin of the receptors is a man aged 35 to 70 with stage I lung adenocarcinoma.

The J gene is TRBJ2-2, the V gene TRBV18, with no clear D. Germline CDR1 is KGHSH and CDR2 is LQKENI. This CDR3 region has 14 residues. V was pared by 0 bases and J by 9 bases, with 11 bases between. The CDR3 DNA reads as TGTGCCAGCTCACCACCGTCGGGTTTCAGGGAGCTGTTTTTT. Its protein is CASSPPSGFRELFF.

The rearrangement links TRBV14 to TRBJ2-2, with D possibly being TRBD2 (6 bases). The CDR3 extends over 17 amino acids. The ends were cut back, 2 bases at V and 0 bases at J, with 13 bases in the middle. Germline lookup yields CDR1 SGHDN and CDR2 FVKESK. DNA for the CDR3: TGTGCCAGCAGCCAATTCAGGGACTCGACGAACACCGGGGAGCTGTTTTTT. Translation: CASSQFRDSTNTGELFF.

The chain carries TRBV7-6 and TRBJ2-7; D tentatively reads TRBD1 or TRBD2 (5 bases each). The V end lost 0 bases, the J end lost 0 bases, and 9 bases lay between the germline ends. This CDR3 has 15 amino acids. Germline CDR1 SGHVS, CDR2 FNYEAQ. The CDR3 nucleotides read TGTGCCAGCAGCTTAGCCAGGGACCTCTCCTACGAGCAGTACTTC. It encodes CASSLARDLSYEQYF.

The CDR3: CASSLWDRETQYF. Here the CDR3 DNA reads TGTGCCAGCAGTTTATGGGACAGAGAGACCCAGTACTTC. The chain has TRBV28 and TRBJ2-5, with D possibly TRBD1 on 6 matching bases. Germline CDR1 MDHEN, CDR2 SYDVKM. Trimming took 0 bases from V and 4 from J, leaving 6 bases between them. This CDR3 contains 13 residues.

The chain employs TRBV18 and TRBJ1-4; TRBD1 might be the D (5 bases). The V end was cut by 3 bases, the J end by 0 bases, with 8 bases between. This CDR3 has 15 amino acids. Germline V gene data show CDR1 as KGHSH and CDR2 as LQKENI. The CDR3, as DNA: TGTGCCAGCTCACCGCCGACAGCAACTAATGAAAAACTGTTTTTT. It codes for CASSPPTATNEKLFF.

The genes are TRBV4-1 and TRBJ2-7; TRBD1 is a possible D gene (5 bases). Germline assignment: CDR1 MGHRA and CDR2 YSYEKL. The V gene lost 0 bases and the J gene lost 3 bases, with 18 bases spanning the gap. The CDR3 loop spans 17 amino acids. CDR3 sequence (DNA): TGCGCCAGCAGCCAAGATTCAGTGGGTCAGGGCTACTACGAGCAGTACTTC. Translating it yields CASSQDSVGQGYYEQYF.

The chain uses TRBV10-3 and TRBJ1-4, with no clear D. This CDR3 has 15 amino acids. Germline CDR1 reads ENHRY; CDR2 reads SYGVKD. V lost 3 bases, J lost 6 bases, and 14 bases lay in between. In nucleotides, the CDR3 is TGTGCCATCAGTGAAGCGATGGGGATGGATGAAAAACTGTTTTTT. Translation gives CAISEAMGMDEKLFF.

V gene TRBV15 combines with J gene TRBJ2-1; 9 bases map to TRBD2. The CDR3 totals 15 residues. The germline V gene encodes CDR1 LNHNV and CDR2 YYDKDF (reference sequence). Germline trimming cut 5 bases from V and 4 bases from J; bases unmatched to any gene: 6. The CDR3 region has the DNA TGTGCCACCAGCCCCCCTAGCGGGAAATACAATGAGCAGTTCTTC. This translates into CATSPPSGKYNEQFF.

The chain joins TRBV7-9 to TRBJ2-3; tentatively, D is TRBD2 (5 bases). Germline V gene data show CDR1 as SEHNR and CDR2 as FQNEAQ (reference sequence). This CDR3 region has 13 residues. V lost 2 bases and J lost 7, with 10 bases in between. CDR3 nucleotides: TGTGCCAGCAGCTTATGGGAGAGGAATACGCAGTATTTT. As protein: CASSLWERNTQYF. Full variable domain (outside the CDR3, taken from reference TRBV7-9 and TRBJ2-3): DTGVSQNPRHKITKRGQNVTFRCDPISEHNRLYWYRQTLGQGPEFLTYFQNEAQLEKSRLLSDRFSAERPKGSFSTLEIQRTEQGDSAMYLCASSLWERNTQYFGPGTRLTVL.

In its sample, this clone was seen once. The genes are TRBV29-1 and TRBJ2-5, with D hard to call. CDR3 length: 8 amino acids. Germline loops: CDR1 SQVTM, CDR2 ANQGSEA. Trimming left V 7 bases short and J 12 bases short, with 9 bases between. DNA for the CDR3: TGCAGCGCGGATCAGGAGTACTTC. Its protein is CSADQEYF.

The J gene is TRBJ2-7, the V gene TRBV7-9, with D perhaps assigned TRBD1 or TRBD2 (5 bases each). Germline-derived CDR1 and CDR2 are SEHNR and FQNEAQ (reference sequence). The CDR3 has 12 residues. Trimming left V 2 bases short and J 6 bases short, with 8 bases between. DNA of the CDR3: TGTGCCAGCAGCTTATCGGGGCTCGAGCAGTACTTC. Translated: CASSLSGLEQYF.

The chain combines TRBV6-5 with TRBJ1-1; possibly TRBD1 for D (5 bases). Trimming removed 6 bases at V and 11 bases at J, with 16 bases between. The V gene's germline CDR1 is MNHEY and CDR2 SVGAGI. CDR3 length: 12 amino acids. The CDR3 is CASSPGGSRAFF. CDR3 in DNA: TGTGCCAGCAGCCCCGGGGGGTCAAGGGCTTTCTTT.

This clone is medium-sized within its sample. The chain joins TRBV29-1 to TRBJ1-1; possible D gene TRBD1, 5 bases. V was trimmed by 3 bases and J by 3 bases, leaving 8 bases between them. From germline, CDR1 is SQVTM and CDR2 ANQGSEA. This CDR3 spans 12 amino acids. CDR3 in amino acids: CSVEEGYTEAFF. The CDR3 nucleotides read TGCAGCGTTGAGGAGGGGTACACTGAAGCTTTCTTT.

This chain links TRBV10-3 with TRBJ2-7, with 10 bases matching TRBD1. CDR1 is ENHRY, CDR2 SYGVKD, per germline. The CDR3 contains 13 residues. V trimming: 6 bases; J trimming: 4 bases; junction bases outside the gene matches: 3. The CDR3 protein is CAISGTGEYEQYF. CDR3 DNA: TGTGCCATCAGCGGGACAGGGGAGTACGAGCAGTACTTC.

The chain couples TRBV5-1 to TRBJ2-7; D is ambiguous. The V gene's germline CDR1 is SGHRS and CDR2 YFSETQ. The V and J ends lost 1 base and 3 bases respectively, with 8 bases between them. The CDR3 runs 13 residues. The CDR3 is CASSLSPGYEQYF. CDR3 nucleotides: TGCGCCAGCAGCTTGTCCCCGGGCTACGAGCAGTACTTC.

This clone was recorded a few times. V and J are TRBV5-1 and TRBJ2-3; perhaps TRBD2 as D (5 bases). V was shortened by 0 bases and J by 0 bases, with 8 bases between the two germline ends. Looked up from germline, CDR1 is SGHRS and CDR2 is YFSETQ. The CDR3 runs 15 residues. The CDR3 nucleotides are TGCGCCAGCAGCTTGGGGTCTAGCAGCACAGATACGCAGTATTTT. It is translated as CASSLGSSSTDTQYF.

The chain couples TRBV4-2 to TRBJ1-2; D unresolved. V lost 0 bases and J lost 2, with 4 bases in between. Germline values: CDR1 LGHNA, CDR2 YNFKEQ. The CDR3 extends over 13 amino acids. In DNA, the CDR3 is TGTGCCAGCAGCCAAGATTCGAACTATGGCTACACCTTC. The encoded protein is CASSQDSNYGYTF.

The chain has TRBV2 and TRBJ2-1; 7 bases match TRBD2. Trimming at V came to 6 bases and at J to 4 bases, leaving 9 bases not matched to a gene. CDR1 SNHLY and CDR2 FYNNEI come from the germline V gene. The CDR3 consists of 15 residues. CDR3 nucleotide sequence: TGTGCCAGCAGGGGAGGGCTAGCGCCGTACAATGAGCAGTTCTTC. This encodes CASRGGLAPYNEQFF. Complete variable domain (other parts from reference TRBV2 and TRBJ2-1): EPEVTQTPSHQVTQMGQEVILRCVPISNHLYFYWYRQILGQKVEFLVSFYNNEISEKSEIFDDQFSVERPDGSNFTLKIRSTKLEDSAMYFCASRGGLAPYNEQFFGPGTRLTVL.

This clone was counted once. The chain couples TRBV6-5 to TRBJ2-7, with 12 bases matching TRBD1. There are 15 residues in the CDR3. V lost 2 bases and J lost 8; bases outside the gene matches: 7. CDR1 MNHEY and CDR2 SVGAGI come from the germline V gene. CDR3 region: CASSYVGTGGAQQYF. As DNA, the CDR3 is TGTGCCAGCAGTTACGTCGGGACAGGGGGCGCACAGCAGTACTTC.

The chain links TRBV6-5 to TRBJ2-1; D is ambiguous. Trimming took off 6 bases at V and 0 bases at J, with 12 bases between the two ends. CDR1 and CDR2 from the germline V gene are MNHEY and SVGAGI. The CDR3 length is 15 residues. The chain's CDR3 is CASSLLGTSYNEQFF. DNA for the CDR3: TGTGCCAGCAGCCTGTTGGGCACCTCCTACAATGAGCAGTTCTTC.

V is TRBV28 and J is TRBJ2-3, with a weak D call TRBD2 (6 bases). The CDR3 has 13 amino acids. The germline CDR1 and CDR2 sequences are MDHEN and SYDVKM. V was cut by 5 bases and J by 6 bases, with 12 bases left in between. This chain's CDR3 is CASSAGLRDTQYF. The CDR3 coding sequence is TGTGCCAGCAGTGCGGGACTTCGGGATACGCAGTATTTT.